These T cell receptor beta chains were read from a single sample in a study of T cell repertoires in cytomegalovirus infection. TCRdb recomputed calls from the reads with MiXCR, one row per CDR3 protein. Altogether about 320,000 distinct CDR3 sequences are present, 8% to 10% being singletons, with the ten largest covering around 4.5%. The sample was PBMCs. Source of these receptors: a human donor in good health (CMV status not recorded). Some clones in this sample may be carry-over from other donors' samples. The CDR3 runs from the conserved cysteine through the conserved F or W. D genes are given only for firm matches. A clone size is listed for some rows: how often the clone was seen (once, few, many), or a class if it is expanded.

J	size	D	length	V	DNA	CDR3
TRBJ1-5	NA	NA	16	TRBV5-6	TGTGCCAGCAGCTTGGCTAGCGGATATAGCAATCAGCCCCAGCATTTT	CASSLASGYSNQPQHF
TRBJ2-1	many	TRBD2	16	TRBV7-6	TGTGCCAGCACCAAGCTCGAAGCGGGAATCAGGAATGAGCAGTTCTTC	CASTKLEAGIRNEQFF
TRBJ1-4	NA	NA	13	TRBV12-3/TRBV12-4	TGTGCCAGCAGTTCCACTTGGAGCGAAAAACTGTTTTTT	CASSSTWSEKLFF
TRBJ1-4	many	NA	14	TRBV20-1	TGCAGTGCCCGACGGGGGTCGACTAATGAAAAACTGTTTTTT	CSARRGSTNEKLFF
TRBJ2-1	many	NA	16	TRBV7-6	TGTGCCAGCAGCTCGCGACCAGGGGAGCGGCGGCATGAGCAGTTCTTC	CASSSRPGERRHEQFF
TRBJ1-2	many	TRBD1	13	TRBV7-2	TGTGCCAGCAGCTTAACAGGGGGCTATGGCTACACCTTC	CASSLTGGYGYTF
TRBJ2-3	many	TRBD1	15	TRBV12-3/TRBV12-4	TGTGCCAGCAGTTTAGCCGGGACAGGGACAGATACGCAGTATTTT	CASSLAGTGTDTQYF
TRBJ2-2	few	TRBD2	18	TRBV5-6	TGTGCCAGCAGCTTGATTGGGACTAGCGGGAGAGGGTCCGGGGAGCTGTTTTTT	CASSLIGTSGRGSGELFF
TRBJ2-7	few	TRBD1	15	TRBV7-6	TGTGCCAGCAGCCGTGGGACAGCTATTTACTACGAGCAGTACTTC	CASSRGTAIYYEQYF
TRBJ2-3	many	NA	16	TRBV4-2	TGTGCCAGCAGCCTTCGACTAGTCTCTAGCACAGATACGCAGTATTTT	CASSLRLVSSTDTQYF
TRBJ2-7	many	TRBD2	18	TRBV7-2	TGTGCCAGCAGCTTACTCGGAGAAAGGCGGGAGGGCCTTAACGAGCAGTACTTC	CASSLLGERREGLNEQYF
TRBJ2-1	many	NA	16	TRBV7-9	TGTGCCAGCAGCTCATCCTATGGTGAGGCCTACAATGAGCAGTTCTTC	CASSSSYGEAYNEQFF
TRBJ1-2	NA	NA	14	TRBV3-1	TGTGCCAGCAGCCACCCTGAACAGGGCTATGGCTACACCTTC	CASSHPEQGYGYTF
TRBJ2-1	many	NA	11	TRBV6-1	TGTGCCAGCAGTGTTTTCACCGAGCAGTTCTTC	CASSVFTEQFF
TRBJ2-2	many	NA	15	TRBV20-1	TGCAGTGCCATAGGGTCCTTTGGACCCACCGGGGAGCTGTTTTTT	CSAIGSFGPTGELFF
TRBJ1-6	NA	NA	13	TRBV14	TGTGCCAGCAGCCAAGATCCAGGAGGGGGCCTCCACTTT	CASSQDPGGGLHF
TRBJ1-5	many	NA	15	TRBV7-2	TGTGCCAGCAGCTTAGCGGCTTCGACCAATCAGCCCCAGCATTTT	CASSLAASTNQPQHF
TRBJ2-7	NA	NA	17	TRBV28	TGTGCCAGCAGTCCAGGGGATGGTTGGCGGGAGAGTGCCGAGCAGTACTTC	CASSPGDGWRESAEQYF
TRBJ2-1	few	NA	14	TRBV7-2	TGTGCCAGCAGCTTACGGCAGGTTGGGGATGAGCAGTTCTTC	CASSLRQVGDEQFF